This entry describes one T cell receptor (beta chain). Antigen: not known. With 1 base clipped from V and 5 bases from J, the junction kept 5 bases outside the gene matches. Germline-derived CDR1 and CDR2 are MGHRA and YSYEKL. This CDR3 comprises 15 residues. The data originate from a study of cytomegalovirus exposure and HLA in healthy donors. Study-level results: Exclusion as indistinguishable affected some V segments, including TRBV6-2 and TRBV6-3. Under in vitro conditions, a few CMV-associated chains were confirmed as specific for CMV antigens.

With 60 Vbeta and 13 Jbeta primers, the PCR was carried out. Sequenced by immunoSEQ multiplex PCR; TCRdb stores in-frame clones only, minus some. The sample carries over 150,000 clones, about 83% recorded once. Material: PBMCs. J is TRBJ2-7 and V is TRBV4-1; the match to TRBD1 covers 10 bases. This TCR derives from a girl under 18 in good health and CMV-seropositive. The CDR3 region is CASSQGGQGINEQYF. For the CDR3, the DNA is TGCGCCAGCAGCCAAGGGGGACAGGGGATCAACGAGCAGTACTTC.